The 3 T cell receptor beta chains below were found in one sample sequenced in a study of cytomegalovirus exposure and HLA in healthy donors. TCRdb keeps only in-frame clones here, not all; method: immunoSEQ multiplex PCR. The sample consists of 150,000 to 200,000 clones, around four fifths of them appearing once. Sample: PBMCs. Every receptor here comes from a man aged 25 to 45 in good health and CMV-seropositive.

V gene TRBV6-6 combines with J gene TRBJ1-4, with D unclear. CDR1 is MNHNY, CDR2 SVGAGI, per germline (reference sequence). V was cut by 7 bases and J by 0 bases, with 12 bases left in between. CDR3 length: 15 residues. This chain's CDR3 is CASNRTLPTNEKLFF. In DNA, the CDR3 is TGTGCCAGCAACCGGACTCTTCCAACTAATGAAAAACTGTTTTTT.

This clone has only a few counts. The CDR3 loop is CATQGSNQPQHF. Written as DNA, the CDR3 is TGTGCCACTCAGGGATCCAATCAGCCCCAGCATTTT. This rearrangement joins TRBV6-1 to TRBJ1-5; D may be TRBD1 (5 bases). CDR1 is MNHNS and CDR2 is SASEGT in the germline V gene. This CDR3 spans 12 amino acids. The V gene lost 10 bases and the J gene lost 3 bases, with 10 bases spanning the gap.

The genes are TRBV18 and TRBJ2-7; possible D gene TRBD1, 5 bases. This CDR3 has 13 residues. The ends were cut back, 0 bases at V and 2 bases at J, with 5 bases in the middle. From germline, CDR1 is KGHSH and CDR2 LQKENI. The CDR3 region is CASSPPDTYEQYF. For the CDR3, the DNA is TGTGCCAGCTCACCACCGGACACCTACGAGCAGTACTTC.